This TCR beta chain originates from a study of blood T cell repertoires in COVID-19. Across the whole study: Acute-phase and convalescent COVID-19 samples originated in the United States, Italy and Spain. From T cells, B-cell-depleted T cells, or PBMCs came the material, which was cDNA or gDNA.

Trimming cost V 0 bases and J 8 bases, with 17 bases left between them. The CDR3 contains 16 residues. The germline V gene encodes CDR1 SGDLS and CDR2 YYNGEE. Under the authors' procedure: Estimation of nucleated cell counts was performed using reference gene primer amplification. Profiled with immunoSEQ multiplex PCR; TCRdb holds only in-frame clones, not every one. That table gives V, J and clone size, and the DNA gave D and trimming. The sample consists of around 180,000 clones, roughly 80% of them appearing once. The chain carries TRBV9 and TRBJ2-2, with a possible D match to TRBD2 (5 bases). The TCR was taken from a human donor in a cohort sampled during active COVID-19. Material for sequencing was peripheral blood. DNA of the CDR3: TGTGCCAGCAGCGTAGGTGCCCACCCGGACTCTGGGGAGCTGTTTTTT. Translating gives CASSVGAHPDSGELFF.